This T cell receptor (beta chain) was sequenced in a study of blood T cell repertoires in COVID-19. Study as a whole: Acute-phase and convalescent COVID-19 samples originated in the United States, Italy and Spain. T cells, B-cell-depleted T cells, or PBMCs provided the cDNA or gDNA that served as material.

Germline-derived CDR1 and CDR2 are SGHTA and FQGNSA. The CDR3 length is 17 residues. The ends lost 3 bases at V and 0 bases at J; junction bases unmatched: 6. Authors' processing steps: The assay estimated nucleated cells by amplifying reference gene primers. Clones were read by immunoSEQ multiplex PCR, and TCRdb kept only the in-frame ones, dropping some. V and J calls and clone size are as listed in that table; D and trimming were resolved from the DNA. The sample contains 95,000 to 100,000 clones, about four fifths of which appear only once. The chain links TRBV7-2 to TRBJ2-1, with 9 bases matching TRBD2. The sample consisted of peripheral blood. The sequence derives from a human donor in a cohort sampled during active COVID-19. The CDR3 DNA reads TGTGCCAGCAGCTTGCCGAAACTAGCGGGCTCCTACAATGAGCAGTTCTTC. This translates into CASSLPKLAGSYNEQFF.